This TCR beta chain comes out of a study of OX40 agonist ivuxolimab in advanced cancers. Study-level points and caveats: The CD4+ and CD8+ T cells in the blood had expanded clonally by week 6 at 0.1 to 3.0 mg/kg.

Data came from immunoSEQ multiplex PCR; TCRdb stores just in-frame clones and leaves some out. The table has 65,000 to 85,000 clones, about nine tenths seen once. As for this clone: The target antigen is unknown.

Germline V gives CDR1 SGHTA, CDR2 FQGNSA. CDR3 length: 14 amino acids. The V and J ends lost 5 bases and 5 bases respectively, with 12 bases between them. V gene TRBV7-2 combines with J gene TRBJ1-4, with unresolved D. The sequencing used CD4+ or CD8+ T cells sorted from blood, collected in a trial of the OX40 agonist ivuxolimab. The origin of this receptor is an adult with an advanced solid tumor such as melanoma, head and neck, liver or kidney cancer. The CDR3 loop reads CASSRLGLNEKLFF. CDR3 sequence (DNA): TGTGCCAGCAGCCGCCTTGGGTTGAATGAAAAACTGTTTTTT.